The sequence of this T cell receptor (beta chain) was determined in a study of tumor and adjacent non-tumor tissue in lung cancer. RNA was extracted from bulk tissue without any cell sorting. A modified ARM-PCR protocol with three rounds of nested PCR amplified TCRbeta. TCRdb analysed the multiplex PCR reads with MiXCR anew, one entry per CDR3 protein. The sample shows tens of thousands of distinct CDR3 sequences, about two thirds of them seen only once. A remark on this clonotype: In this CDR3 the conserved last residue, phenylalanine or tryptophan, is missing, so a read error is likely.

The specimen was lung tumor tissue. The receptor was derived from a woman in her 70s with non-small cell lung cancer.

The CDR3 nucleotides read TGTGCTAGCAGTTACCCAGCCTACGAGCAGTACACC. This translates into CASSYPAYEQYT. The V gene is TRBV6-2 or TRBV6-3, the J gene TRBJ2-7, with D unclear. Germline-derived CDR1 and CDR2 are MNHEY and SVGEGT. There are 12 residues in the CDR3.